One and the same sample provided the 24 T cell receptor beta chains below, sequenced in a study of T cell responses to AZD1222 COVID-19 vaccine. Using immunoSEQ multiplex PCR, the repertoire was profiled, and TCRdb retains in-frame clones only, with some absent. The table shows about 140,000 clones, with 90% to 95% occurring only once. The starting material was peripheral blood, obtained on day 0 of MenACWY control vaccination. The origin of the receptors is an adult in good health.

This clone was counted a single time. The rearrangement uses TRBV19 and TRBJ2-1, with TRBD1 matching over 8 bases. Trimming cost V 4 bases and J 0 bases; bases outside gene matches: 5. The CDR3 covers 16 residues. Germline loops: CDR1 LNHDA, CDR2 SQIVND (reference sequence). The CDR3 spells CASSTRTGSSYNEQFF. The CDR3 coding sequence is TGTGCCAGTAGTACCAGGACAGGGAGCTCCTACAATGAGCAGTTCTTC.

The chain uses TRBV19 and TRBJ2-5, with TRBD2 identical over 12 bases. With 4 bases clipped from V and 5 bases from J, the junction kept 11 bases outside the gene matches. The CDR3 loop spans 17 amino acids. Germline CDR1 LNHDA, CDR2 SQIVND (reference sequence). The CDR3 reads CASSKESSGGAWETQYF. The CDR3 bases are TGTGCCAGTAGTAAGGAGTCTAGCGGGGGGGCCTGGGAGACCCAGTACTTC.

CDR3 sequence (DNA): TGTGCCAGTAGTGCCCCCCTGGACAGGTCGGTTCAGCCCCAGCATTTT. This codes for CASSAPLDRSVQPQHF. The chain joins TRBV19 to TRBJ1-5; 7 nucleotides line up with TRBD1. The V gene's germline CDR1 is LNHDA and CDR2 SQIVND (reference sequence). The CDR3 length is 16 residues. With 5 bases clipped from V and 6 bases from J, the junction kept 13 bases outside the gene matches.

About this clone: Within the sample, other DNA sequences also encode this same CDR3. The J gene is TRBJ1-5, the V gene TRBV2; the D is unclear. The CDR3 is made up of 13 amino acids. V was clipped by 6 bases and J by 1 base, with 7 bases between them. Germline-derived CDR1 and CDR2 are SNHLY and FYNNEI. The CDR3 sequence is CASRGQSNQPQHF. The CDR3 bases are TGTGCCAGCAGGGGCCAGAGCAATCAGCCCCAGCATTTT.

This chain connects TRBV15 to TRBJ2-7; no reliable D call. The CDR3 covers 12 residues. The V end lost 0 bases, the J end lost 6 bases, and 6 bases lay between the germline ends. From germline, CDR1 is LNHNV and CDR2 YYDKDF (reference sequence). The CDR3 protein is CATSRETSEQYF. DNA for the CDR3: TGTGCCACCAGCAGAGAGACGAGCGAGCAGTACTTC.

This chain's CDR3 is CASSLRGGSEAFF. The CDR3 DNA reads as TGCGCCAGCAGCCTAAGGGGGGGGAGTGAAGCTTTCTTT. The chain couples TRBV4-3 to TRBJ1-1, with D possibly TRBD1 on 6 matching bases. The ends were cut back, 4 bases at V and 7 bases at J, with 13 bases in the middle. The CDR3 totals 13 residues. The germline CDR1 and CDR2 sequences are LGHNA and YSLEER.

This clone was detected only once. CDR3 region: CASSLGLAGFNTGELFF. In DNA, the CDR3 is TGTGCCAGTAGTCTGGGACTAGCGGGATTTAACACCGGGGAGCTGTTTTTT. This chain uses TRBV19 with TRBJ2-2; 13 bases agree with TRBD2. Unmatched junction bases numbered 5, after V lost 5 bases and J lost 2 bases. The CDR3 is 17 residues long. Germline V lookup: CDR1 LNHDA, CDR2 SQIVND (reference sequence).

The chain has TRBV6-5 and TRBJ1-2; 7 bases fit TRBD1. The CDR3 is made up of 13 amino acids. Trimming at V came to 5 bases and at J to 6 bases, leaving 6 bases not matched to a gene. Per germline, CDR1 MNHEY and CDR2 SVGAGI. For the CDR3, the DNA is TGTGCCAGCAGTCCCCGGGGGACAGATGGCTACACCTTC. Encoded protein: CASSPRGTDGYTF.

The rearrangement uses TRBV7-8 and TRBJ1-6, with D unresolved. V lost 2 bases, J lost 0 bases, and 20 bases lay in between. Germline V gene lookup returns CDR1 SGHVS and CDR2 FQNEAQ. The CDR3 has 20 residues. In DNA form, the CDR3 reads TGTGCCAGCAGCTTATGGATGGGCAACACAGAGAGCTCCTATAATTCACCCCTCCACTTT. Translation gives CASSLWMGNTESSYNSPLHF. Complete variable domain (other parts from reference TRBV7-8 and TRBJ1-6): GAGVSQSPRYKVAKRGQDVALRCDPISGHVSLFWYQQALGQGPEFLTYFQNEAQLDKSGLPSDRFFAERPEGSVSTLKIQRTQQEDSAVYLCASSLWMGNTESSYNSPLHFGNGTRLTVT.

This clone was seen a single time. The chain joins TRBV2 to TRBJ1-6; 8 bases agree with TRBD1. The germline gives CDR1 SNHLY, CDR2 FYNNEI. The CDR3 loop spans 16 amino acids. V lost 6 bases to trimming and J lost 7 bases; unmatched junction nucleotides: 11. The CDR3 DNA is TGTGCCAGCAGCGGGGACAGGAGGATCGGGAATTCACCCCTCCACTTT. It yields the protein CASSGDRRIGNSPLHF.

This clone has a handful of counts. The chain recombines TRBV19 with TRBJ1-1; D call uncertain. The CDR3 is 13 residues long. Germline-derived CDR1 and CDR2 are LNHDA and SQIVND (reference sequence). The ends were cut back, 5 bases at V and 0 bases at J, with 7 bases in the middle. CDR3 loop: CASSSPMNTEAFF. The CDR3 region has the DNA TGTGCCAGTAGTTCTCCCATGAACACTGAAGCTTTCTTT.

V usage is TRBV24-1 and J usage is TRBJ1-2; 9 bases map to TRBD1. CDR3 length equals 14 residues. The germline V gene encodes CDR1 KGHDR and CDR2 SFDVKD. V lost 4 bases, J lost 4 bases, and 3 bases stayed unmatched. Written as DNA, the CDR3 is TGTGCCACCAGTGAGCGGACAGGGGTCTATGGCTACACCTTC. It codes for CATSERTGVYGYTF.

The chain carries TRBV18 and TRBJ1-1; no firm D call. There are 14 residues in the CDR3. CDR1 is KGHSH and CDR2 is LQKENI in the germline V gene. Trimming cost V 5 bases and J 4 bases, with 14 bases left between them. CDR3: CASSSTFGLTEAFF. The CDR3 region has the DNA TGTGCCAGCTCATCCACCTTCGGTCTCACTGAAGCTTTCTTT.

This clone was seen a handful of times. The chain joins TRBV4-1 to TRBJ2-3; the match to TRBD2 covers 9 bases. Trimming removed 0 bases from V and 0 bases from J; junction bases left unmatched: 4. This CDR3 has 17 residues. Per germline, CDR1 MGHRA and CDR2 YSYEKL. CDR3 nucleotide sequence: TGCGCCAGCAGCCAAGAGTCTAGCGGGATTAGCACAGATACGCAGTATTTT. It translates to CASSQESSGISTDTQYF.

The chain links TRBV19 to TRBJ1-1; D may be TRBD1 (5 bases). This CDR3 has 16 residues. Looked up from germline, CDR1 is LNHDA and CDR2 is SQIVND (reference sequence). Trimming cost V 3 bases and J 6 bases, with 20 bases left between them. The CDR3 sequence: CASSIFGGRGVSEAFF. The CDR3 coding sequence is TGTGCCAGTAGTATTTTCGGGGGTCGGGGGGTGTCTGAAGCTTTCTTT.

CDR3 sequence (DNA): TGTGCCAGTAGTATTGGGCAGTGGAACACTGAAGCTTTCTTT. Translation: CASSIGQWNTEAFF. V is TRBV19 and J is TRBJ1-1; D gene unclear. Germline CDR1 reads LNHDA; CDR2 reads SQIVND (reference sequence). The CDR3 has 14 amino acids. Trimming removed 3 bases at V and 1 base at J, with 9 bases between.

The CDR3 loop reads CASNLDSYEQYF. The DNA of the CDR3 is TGTGCCAGCAACCTGGACAGCTACGAGCAGTACTTC. The genes are TRBV2 and TRBJ2-7, with TRBD1 as a possible D gene (6 bases). V was trimmed by 7 bases and J by 3 bases, leaving 10 bases between them. The CDR3 has 12 amino acids. CDR1 SNHLY and CDR2 FYNNEI come from the germline V gene. Looking up the rest from reference TRBV2 and TRBJ2-7 gives the full variable domain: EPEVTQTPSHQVTQMGQEVILRCVPISNHLYFYWYRQILGQKVEFLVSFYNNEISEKSEIFDDQFSVERPDGSNFTLKIRSTKLEDSAMYFCASNLDSYEQYFGPGTRLTVT.

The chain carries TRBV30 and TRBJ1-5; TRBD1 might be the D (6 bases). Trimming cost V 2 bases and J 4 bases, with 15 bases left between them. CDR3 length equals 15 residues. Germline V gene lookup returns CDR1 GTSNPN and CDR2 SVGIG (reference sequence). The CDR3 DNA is TGTGCCTGGAGTAAAACCGCGACAGGTAATCAGCCCCAGCATTTT. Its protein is CAWSKTATGNQPQHF.

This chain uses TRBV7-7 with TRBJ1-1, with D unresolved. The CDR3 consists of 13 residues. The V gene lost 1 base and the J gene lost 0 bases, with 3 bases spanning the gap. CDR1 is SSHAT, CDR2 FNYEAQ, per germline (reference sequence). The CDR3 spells CASSLDLNTEAFF. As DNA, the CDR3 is TGTGCCAGCAGCTTAGATCTGAACACTGAAGCTTTCTTT.

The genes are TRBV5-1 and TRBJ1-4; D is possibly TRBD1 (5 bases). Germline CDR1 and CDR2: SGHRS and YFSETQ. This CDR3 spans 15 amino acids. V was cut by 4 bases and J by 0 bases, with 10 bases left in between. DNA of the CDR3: TGCGCCAGCAGCGGGGGACGACCAACTAATGAAAAACTGTTTTTT. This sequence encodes CASSGGRPTNEKLFF.

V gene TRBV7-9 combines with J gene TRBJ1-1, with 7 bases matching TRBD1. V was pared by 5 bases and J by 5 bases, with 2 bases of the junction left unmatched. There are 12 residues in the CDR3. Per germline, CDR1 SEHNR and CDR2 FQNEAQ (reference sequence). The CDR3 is CASSAGQTEAFF. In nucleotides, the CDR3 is TGTGCCAGCAGCGCGGGACAGACTGAAGCTTTCTTT.

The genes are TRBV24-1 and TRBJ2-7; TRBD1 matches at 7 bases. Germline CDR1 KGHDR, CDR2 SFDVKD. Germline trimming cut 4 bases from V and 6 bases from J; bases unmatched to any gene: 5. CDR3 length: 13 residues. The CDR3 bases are TGTGCCACCAGTGACCATTACAGGGGCGAGCAGTACTTC. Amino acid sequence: CATSDHYRGEQYF.

CDR3 protein: CASRVRTGDYGYTF. As DNA, the CDR3 is TGTGCCAGCAGGGTCCGGACAGGGGACTATGGCTACACCTTC. The V gene is TRBV28, the J gene TRBJ1-2; 9 bases are a match to TRBD1. Germline CDR1 and CDR2: MDHEN and SYDVKM. This CDR3 contains 14 residues. J was trimmed by 3 bases and V by 6 bases; bases with no gene match: 5.

The CDR3: CASSLTGTNYGYTF. CDR3 nucleotide sequence: TGTGCCAGCAGTTTGACAGGGACTAACTATGGCTACACCTTC. This chain uses TRBV28 with TRBJ1-2; 7 bases agree with TRBD1. This CDR3 contains 14 residues. The ends lost 3 bases at V and 0 bases at J; junction bases unmatched: 1. Germline CDR1 is MDHEN and CDR2 is SYDVKM.